This T cell receptor beta chain was profiled in a study of CD8+CD57+ T cells in acquired aplastic anemia. The sequenced patients had an expansion of CD8+CD57+ cells seen by flow cytometry. CDR3 and TCR beta VDJ profiling relied on genomic DNA as the template. One entry per CDR3 protein, called by TCRdb with MiXCR from the reads. Found here are 100,000 to 150,000 distinct CDR3 sequences, over 30% of them singletons; the top ten hold roughly 2.7%. The germline CDR1 and CDR2 sequences are SEHNR and FQNEAQ (reference sequence). CDR3 length equals 14 residues. The V and J ends lost 5 bases and 5 bases respectively, with 14 bases between them. The sample holds many counts of this clonotype.

This clonotype was obtained from a human donor with aplastic anemia. Sequencing was carried out using sorted CD4+, CD8+, or CD8+CD57+ T cells (not recorded which) from PBMCs. The rearrangement links TRBV7-9 to TRBJ2-3; possibly TRBD1 for D (6 bases). The CDR3 DNA is TGTGCCAGCAGCCCTAGTAGAGGGGGAGATACGCAGTATTTT. Its translation is CASSPSRGGDTQYF. The whole variable domain, filled in from reference TRBV7-9 and TRBJ2-3, reads DTGVSQNPRHKITKRGQNVTFRCDPISEHNRLYWYRQTLGQGPEFLTYFQNEAQLEKSRLLSDRFSAERPKGSFSTLEIQRTEQGDSAMYLCASSPSRGGDTQYFGPGTRLTVL.